This T cell receptor (beta chain) was sequenced in a study of shared clonotypes between healthy human individuals. Produced via immunoSEQ multiplex PCR; TCRdb's table is partial and in-frame only. The sample contains some 2,000,000 clones, nearly 97% of which appear only once. Only Caucasian adults living in Nashville, Tennessee made up the donor group. The germline V gene has CDR1 SGHTA and CDR2 FQGNSA. The CDR3 is 15 amino acids. Trimming removed 1 base at V and 4 bases at J, with 13 bases between. The sequence came from a young man in good health. The chain is built from TRBV7-2 and TRBJ1-2; D is ambiguous. The sequenced sample consisted of naive CD4+ T cells sorted from blood. The subset is: CD45RA+ positively selected. CDR3 sequence: CASSLELGKAYGYTF. The CDR3 DNA reads TGTGCCAGCAGCTTAGAGCTGGGGAAGGCCTATGGCTACACCTTC. Based on the CDR3 plus reference TRBV7-2 and TRBJ1-2, the full variable domain is GAGVSQSPSNKVTEKGKDVELRCDPISGHTALYWYRQSLGQGLEFLIYFQGNSAPDKSGLPSDRFSAERTGGSVSTLTIQRTQQEDSAVYLCASSLELGKAYGYTFGSGTRLTVV.